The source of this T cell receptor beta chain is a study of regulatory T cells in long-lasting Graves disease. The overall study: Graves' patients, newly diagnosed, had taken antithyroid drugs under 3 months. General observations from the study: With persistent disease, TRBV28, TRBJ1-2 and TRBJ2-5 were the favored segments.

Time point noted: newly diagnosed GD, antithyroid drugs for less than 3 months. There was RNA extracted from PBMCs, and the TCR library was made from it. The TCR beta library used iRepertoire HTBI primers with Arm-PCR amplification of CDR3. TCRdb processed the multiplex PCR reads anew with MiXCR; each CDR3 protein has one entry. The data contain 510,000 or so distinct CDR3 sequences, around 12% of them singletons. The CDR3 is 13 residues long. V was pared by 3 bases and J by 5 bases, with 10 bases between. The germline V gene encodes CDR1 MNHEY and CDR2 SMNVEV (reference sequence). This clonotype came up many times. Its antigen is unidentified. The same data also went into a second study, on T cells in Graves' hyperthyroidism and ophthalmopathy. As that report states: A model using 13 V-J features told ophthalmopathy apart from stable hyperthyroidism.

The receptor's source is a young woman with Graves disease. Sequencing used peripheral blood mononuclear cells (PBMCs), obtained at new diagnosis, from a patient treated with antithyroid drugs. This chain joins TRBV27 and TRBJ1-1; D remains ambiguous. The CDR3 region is CASSLTGMTEAFF. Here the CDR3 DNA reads TGTGCCAGCAGTTTGACGGGTATGACTGAAGCTTTCTTT.